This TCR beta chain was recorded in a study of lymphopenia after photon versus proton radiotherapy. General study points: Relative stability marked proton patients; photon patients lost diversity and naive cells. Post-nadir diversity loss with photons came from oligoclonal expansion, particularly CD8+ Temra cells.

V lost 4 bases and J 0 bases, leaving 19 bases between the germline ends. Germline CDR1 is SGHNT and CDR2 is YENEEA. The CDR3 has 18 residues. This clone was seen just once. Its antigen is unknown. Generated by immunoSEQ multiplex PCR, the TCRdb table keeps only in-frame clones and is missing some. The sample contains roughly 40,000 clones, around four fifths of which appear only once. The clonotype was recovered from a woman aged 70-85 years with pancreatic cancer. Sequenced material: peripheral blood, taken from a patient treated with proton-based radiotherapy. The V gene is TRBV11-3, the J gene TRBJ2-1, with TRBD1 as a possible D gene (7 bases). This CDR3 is CASSSQGGGVSSYNEQFF. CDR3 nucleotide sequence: TGTGCCAGCAGCTCGCAGGGGGGAGGAGTGAGCTCCTACAATGAGCAGTTCTTC.